This passage covers 18 T cell receptor beta chains from one sample sequenced in a study of T cell repertoires in cytomegalovirus infection (dated by TCRdb to between 2018 and 2021). The data were produced on an Illumina HiSeq 1500. Using fastp trimming at Q25 and MiXCR clonotype assembly, TCRdb reanalyzed the public sequencing data and kept in-frame beta chains. Every distinct CDR3 protein forms one entry, paired with its most common genes and DNA. In this sample the table shows under 850,000 distinct CDR3 sequences, roughly 35% of which occur a single time. Around 3% of the sample is taken by the ten largest. The material sequenced was PBMCs. These receptors came from a human donor in good health (CMV status not recorded). Some clones in this sample may be carry-over from other donors' samples.

This clonotype was seen only a few times. The chain employs TRBV24-1 and TRBJ2-7; D is undetermined. In germline, CDR1 is KGHDR, CDR2 SFDVKD. The CDR3 totals 14 residues. V shed 2 bases and J shed 4 bases, with 11 bases lying between them. The CDR3 coding sequence is TGTGCCACCAGTGATTCGACGGAACTTTACGAGCAGTACTTC. It is translated as CATSDSTELYEQYF.

The CDR3: CSARFAGGNEQFF. The CDR3 DNA sequence: TGCAGTGCTAGGTTTGCCGGCGGCAATGAGCAGTTCTTC. This chain joins TRBV20-1 and TRBJ2-1; D call uncertain. The germline CDR1 and CDR2 sequences are DFQATT and SNEGSKA (reference sequence). V lost 3 bases, J lost 6 bases, and 12 bases lay in between. The CDR3 runs 13 residues.

In this sample, this clonotype turned up a few times. The V gene is TRBV11-3, the J gene TRBJ2-1; 7 bases agree with TRBD1. The CDR3 totals 15 residues. Germline assignment: CDR1 SGHNT and CDR2 YENEEA. Trimming took 2 bases from V and 4 from J; bases not matched to a gene: 5. CDR3 sequence reads: CASSLRQGQYNEQFF. The CDR3 bases are TGTGCCAGCAGCTTAAGACAGGGACAGTACAATGAGCAGTTCTTC.

The chain has TRBV19 and TRBJ2-4, with D unresolved. Trimming cost V 7 bases and J 3 bases, with 13 bases left between them. This CDR3 has 14 residues. CDR1 is LNHDA and CDR2 is SQIVND in the germline V gene (reference sequence). CDR3 DNA sequence: TGTGCCAGTAAGAAGGGTCTCGGCAAAAACATTCAGTACTTC. This codes for CASKKGLGKNIQYF.

V is TRBV12-3 or TRBV12-4 and J is TRBJ1-2, with unresolved D. The ends were cut back, 4 bases at V and 7 bases at J, with 19 bases in the middle. The CDR3 loop spans 15 amino acids. This chain's CDR3 is CASSSPRTAGRGYTF. CDR3 DNA: TGTGCCAGCAGTTCGCCCCGGACGGCGGGCCGTGGCTACACCTTC.

Comments on this clonotype: One junction end disagrees with the germline gene, perhaps due to a read error. This rearrangement joins TRBV4-1 to TRBJ1-2, with D perhaps matching TRBD1 (6 bases). In germline, CDR1 is MGHRA, CDR2 YSYEKL. The CDR3 loop spans 11 amino acids. CDR3 sequence reads: CSSSQTGSYTF. CDR3 DNA sequence: TGCTCCAGCAGCCAAACAGGGTCTTACACCTTC.

This clonotype was observed a few times. The gene calls are TRBV7-2 and TRBJ2-7, with a tentative D call TRBD2 (6 bases). Trimming shortened V by 5 bases and J by 0 bases, and 17 bases separated the two germline ends. CDR3 length equals 16 residues. Germline CDR1 and CDR2: SGHTA and FQGNSA. The CDR3 sequence: CASSSSGLRGSYEQYF. The CDR3 nucleotides are TGTGCCAGCAGCAGTAGCGGACTAAGGGGCTCCTACGAGCAGTACTTC.

The chain combines TRBV7-8 with TRBJ2-7; the D is unclear. The V gene's germline CDR1 is SGHVS and CDR2 FQNEAQ. V lost 1 base and J lost 5, with 6 bases in between. CDR3 length: 12 amino acids. CDR3 nucleotides: TGTGCCAGCAGCTTAGTCAGCAACGAGCAGTACTTC. Translation gives CASSLVSNEQYF.

This clonotype occurred many times. The chain carries TRBV19 and TRBJ1-2; perhaps TRBD1 as D (6 bases). The ends were cut back, 4 bases at V and 1 base at J, with 10 bases in the middle. The CDR3 sequence is 14 residues long. Germline values: CDR1 LNHDA, CDR2 SQIVND (reference sequence). CDR3 in DNA: TGTGCCAGTAGTAGGTCAGGGGATAACTATGGCTACACCTTC. Translated: CASSRSGDNYGYTF.

V gene TRBV7-2 combines with J gene TRBJ2-1; TRBD2 matches at 8 bases. The V gene end was trimmed by 5 bases and the J gene end by 4 bases; junction bases not matched to a gene: 10. This CDR3 contains 16 residues. The germline gives CDR1 SGHTA, CDR2 FQGNSA. CDR3 sequence: CASSPPGLETYNEQFF. The DNA of the CDR3 is TGTGCCAGCAGCCCCCCGGGACTAGAGACTTACAATGAGCAGTTCTTC.

The rearrangement joins TRBV19 to TRBJ2-3; D not resolved. The CDR3 loop spans 17 amino acids. Trimming shortened V by 2 bases and J by 7 bases, and 22 bases separated the two germline ends. Germline V lookup: CDR1 LNHDA, CDR2 SQIVND (reference sequence). The CDR3 protein is CASSITPTGLQAYTQYF. CDR3 nucleotides: TGTGCCAGTAGTATAACTCCCACGGGCCTCCAGGCATATACGCAGTATTTT. The full variable domain, rest sourced from reference TRBV19 and TRBJ2-3, is DGGITQSPKYLFRKEGQNVTLSCEQNLNHDAMYWYRQDPGQGLRLIYYSQIVNDFQKGDIAEGYSVSREKKESFPLTVTSAQKNPTAFYLCASSITPTGLQAYTQYFGPGTRLTVL.

This clonotype was picked up a small number of times. V is TRBV15 and J is TRBJ1-2; no definite D call. The length of the CDR3 is 15 residues. V was shortened by 0 bases and J by 8 bases, with 16 bases between the two germline ends. Germline values: CDR1 LNHNV, CDR2 YYDKDF (reference sequence). As DNA, the CDR3 is TGTGCCACCAGCAGAGAGCCCACTTCAATGGGAGGCTACACCTTC. Protein sequence: CATSREPTSMGGYTF.

The V gene is TRBV28, the J gene TRBJ2-3; 8 bases align to TRBD2. V shed 4 bases and J 2 bases; nucleotides not matched to a gene: 8. The CDR3 sequence is 16 residues long. Germline lookup yields CDR1 MDHEN and CDR2 SYDVKM. The chain's CDR3 is CASSSPGTSFTDTQYF. Here the CDR3 DNA reads TGTGCCAGCAGTTCGCCCGGGACTAGTTTCACAGATACGCAGTATTTT.

The chain has TRBV19 and TRBJ2-1; D is ambiguous. V lost 4 bases and J lost 6, with 13 bases in between. The CDR3 runs 14 residues. Germline values: CDR1 LNHDA, CDR2 SQIVND (reference sequence). The CDR3, as DNA: TGTGCCAGTAGTACAAAAGGACGGTTCAATGAGCAGTTCTTC. Amino acids: CASSTKGRFNEQFF.

Comments on this clonotype: A clone one base away is much larger, so this may be a read error. This chain connects TRBV7-6 to TRBJ2-2, with 7 bases lining up with TRBD2. The CDR3 is 16 amino acids. In germline, CDR1 is SGHVS, CDR2 FNYEAQ. CDR3 in amino acids: CASSSLAGGETGELLF. The CDR3, as DNA: TGTGCCAGCAGCTCCTTAGCGGGCGGTGAGACCGGGGAGCTGTTGTTT.

The J gene is TRBJ1-5, the V gene TRBV19; TRBD1 aligns across 9 bases. This CDR3 region has 14 residues. CDR1 is LNHDA, CDR2 SQIVND, per germline (reference sequence). With V trimmed by 7 bases and J by 4 bases, 5 bases remained unmatched. The CDR3 sequence is CASIGDRANQPQHF. The CDR3 DNA sequence: TGTGCCAGTATAGGGGACAGGGCGAATCAGCCCCAGCATTTT.

A few counts support this clonotype. The genes are TRBV4-1 and TRBJ1-6; 8 bases align to TRBD1. V was pared by 4 bases and J by 0 bases, with 5 bases of the junction left unmatched. Germline-derived CDR1 and CDR2 are MGHRA and YSYEKL. This CDR3 has 17 amino acids. The CDR3 DNA is TGCGCCAGCAGCCCCTGGGACAGGAGCTCCTATAATTCACCCCTCCACTTT. This gives the protein CASSPWDRSSYNSPLHF.

This clonotype was seen at least ten times. Relative to the germline gene, one junction end is altered; a read error may explain this. V usage is TRBV7-7 and J usage is TRBJ2-3; D gene ambiguous. The germline CDR1 and CDR2 sequences are SSHAT and FNYEAQ (reference sequence). This CDR3 spans 14 amino acids. The CDR3 bases are TGTGCTAGCAGCTTAGCAGGCCCATCAGATACGCAGTATTTT. Translation gives CASSLAGPSDTQYF.